This T cell receptor beta chain was obtained from a study of cytomegalovirus exposure and HLA in healthy donors. V shed 5 bases and J shed 5 bases, with 12 bases lying between them. CDR3 length equals 13 residues. Germline V gives CDR1 LGHNT, CDR2 FRNRAP. Primers: 60 Vbeta forward and 13 Jbeta reverse. Method: immunoSEQ multiplex PCR; TCRdb's copy keeps in-frame clones and lacks some. The sample has under 200,000 clones, about nine tenths seen once. The V call is TRBV12-5, the J call TRBJ2-5; perhaps TRBD1 as D (6 bases). The sample was PBMCs. This receptor was identified in a boy younger than 10 in good health and CMV-seronegative. The CDR3 reads CASGLWGQETQYF. The CDR3 region has the DNA TGTGCTAGTGGTCTTTGGGGGCAGGAGACCCAGTACTTC. Full variable domain (outside the CDR3, taken from reference TRBV12-5 and TRBJ2-5): DARVTQTPRHKVTEMGQEVTMRCQPILGHNTVFWYRQTMMQGLELLAYFRNRAPLDDSGMPKDRFSAEMPDATLATLKIQPSEPRDSAVYFCASGLWGQETQYFGPGTRLLVL.